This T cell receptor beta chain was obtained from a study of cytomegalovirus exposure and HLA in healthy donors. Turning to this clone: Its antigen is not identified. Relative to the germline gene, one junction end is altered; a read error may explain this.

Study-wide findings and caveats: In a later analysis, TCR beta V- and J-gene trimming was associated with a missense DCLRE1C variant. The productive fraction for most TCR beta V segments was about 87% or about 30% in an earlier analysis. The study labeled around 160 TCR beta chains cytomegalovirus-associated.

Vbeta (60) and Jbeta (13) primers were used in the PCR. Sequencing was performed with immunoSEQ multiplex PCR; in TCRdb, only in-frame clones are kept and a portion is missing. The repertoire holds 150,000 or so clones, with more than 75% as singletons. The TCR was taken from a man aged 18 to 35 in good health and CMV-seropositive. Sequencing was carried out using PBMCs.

The CDR3 nucleotides read TGTGCCGGGAGGACAGGGTGGAACCGTTACACTGAAGCTTTCTTT. It codes for CAGRTGWNRYTEAFF. This rearrangement joins TRBV30 to TRBJ1-1, with 8 bases lining up with TRBD1. CDR1 is GTSNPN and CDR2 is SVGIG in the germline V gene (reference sequence). The CDR3 contains 15 residues.